The rows below give T cell receptor beta chains drawn from one sample of a study of blood T cells in healthy people across ages. Via MiXCR, TCRdb re-called the 5' RACE reads, giving one row per CDR3 protein. Of around 820,000 distinct CDR3 sequences listed, 25% are singletons. The same sample was also studied in work on T cells of mothers and their children.

The source material was blood. These receptors were obtained from a boy between 5 and 17 years old in good health. Both conserved end residues are part of each CDR3. Fields, in order: clone size, V gene, J gene, D gene, CDR3 protein, CDR3 DNA. A D gene is named only where the DNA matches it firmly. Clone size, where shown, is once, few, many, or a class for clones that have expanded.

-	TRBV7-6	TRBJ1-4	TRBD1	CASSLARGTGDNEKLFF	TGTGCCAGCAGCTTAGCGCGTGGGACAGGGGATAATGAAAAACTGTTTTTT
-	TRBV4-1	TRBJ2-7	TRBD1	CASSQRTGVNYEQYF	TGCGCCAGCAGCCAGAGGACAGGGGTAAACTACGAGCAGTACTTC
-	TRBV29-1	TRBJ2-5	-	CSVQPWDRETQYF	TGCAGCGTTCAACCCTGGGACCGGGAGACCCAGTACTTC
-	TRBV27	TRBJ2-1	TRBD1	CASSPFLGQGAGNEQFF	TGTGCCAGCAGCCCGTTCTTGGGACAGGGGGCCGGCAATGAGCAGTTCTTC
-	TRBV4-3	TRBJ2-1	TRBD2	CASSQDRLAEYNEQFF	TGCGCCAGCAGCCAAGATAGACTAGCGGAATACAATGAGCAGTTCTTC
-	TRBV2	TRBJ2-5	-	CASRGSSQETQYF	TGTGCCAGCAGAGGCAGCTCACAAGAGACCCAGTACTTC
few	TRBV9	TRBJ2-7	-	CASSVASGEQYF	TGTGCCAGCAGCGTAGCATCGGGGGAGCAGTACTTC
few	TRBV7-6	TRBJ2-5	-	CASSVTSFREETQYF	TGTGCCAGCAGCGTTACTAGTTTCCGTGAAGAGACCCAGTACTTC
-	TRBV7-8	TRBJ2-7	-	CASSWTGLADSYEQYF	TGTGCCAGCAGCTGGACCGGGTTAGCGGACTCCTACGAGCAGTACTTC
-	TRBV10-3	TRBJ1-2	-	CAIKPGARYGYTF	TGTGCCATCAAACCCGGCGCCCGCTATGGCTACACCTTC
-	TRBV28	TRBJ2-7	TRBD2	CASSLIGIRGVDEQYF	TGTGCCAGCAGTTTAATAGGGATACGGGGGGTCGACGAGCAGTACTTC
-	TRBV3-1	TRBJ1-5	-	CASSQDRFQPQHF	TGTGCCAGCAGCCAAGATCGGTTTCAGCCCCAGCATTTT
few	TRBV7-2	TRBJ2-4	-	CASSLDGNIQYF	TGTGCCAGCAGCTTAGACGGAAACATTCAGTACTTC
few	TRBV19	TRBJ2-5	TRBD2	CASSISGGAEGETQYF	TGTGCCAGTAGTATAAGCGGGGGCGCGGAAGGAGAGACCCAGTACTTC
-	TRBV7-9	TRBJ1-4	TRBD1	CASSTGEGIEKLFF	TGTGCCAGCAGCACAGGGGAGGGAATTGAAAAACTGTTTTTT
once	TRBV12-3/TRBV12-4	TRBJ2-4	-	CASSLSAGHIQYF	TGTGCCAGCAGTTTGTCAGCAGGGCACATTCAGTACTTC
-	TRBV25-1	TRBJ1-4	-	CASSETRSTNEKLFF	TGTGCCAGCAGTGAAACCAGATCAACCAATGAAAAACTGTTTTTT